This T cell receptor beta chain was found in a study of CD8 T cells in ankylosing spondylitis. TCRdb called the 5' RACE reads again in MiXCR, with one record for every CDR3 protein. The sample includes a few hundred thousand distinct CDR3 sequences, roughly a quarter seen only once; the top ten take over 0.55%. The CDR3 totals 17 residues. Trimming cost V 1 base and J 3 bases; bases outside gene matches: 12. CDR1 is MGHRA and CDR2 is YSYEKL in the germline V gene. The table lists this clonotype with many counts. Source material: blood, either unsorted or a sorted T cell fraction (not recorded which). This chain links TRBV4-1 with TRBJ2-7, with 7 bases matching TRBD1. The sequence was collected from a male donor with ankylosing spondylitis or in good health (not recorded which). The CDR3 region is CASSQVGGPLRDYEQYF. In DNA, the CDR3 is TGCGCCAGCAGCCAAGTAGGGGGCCCCCTTAGGGACTACGAGCAGTACTTC.